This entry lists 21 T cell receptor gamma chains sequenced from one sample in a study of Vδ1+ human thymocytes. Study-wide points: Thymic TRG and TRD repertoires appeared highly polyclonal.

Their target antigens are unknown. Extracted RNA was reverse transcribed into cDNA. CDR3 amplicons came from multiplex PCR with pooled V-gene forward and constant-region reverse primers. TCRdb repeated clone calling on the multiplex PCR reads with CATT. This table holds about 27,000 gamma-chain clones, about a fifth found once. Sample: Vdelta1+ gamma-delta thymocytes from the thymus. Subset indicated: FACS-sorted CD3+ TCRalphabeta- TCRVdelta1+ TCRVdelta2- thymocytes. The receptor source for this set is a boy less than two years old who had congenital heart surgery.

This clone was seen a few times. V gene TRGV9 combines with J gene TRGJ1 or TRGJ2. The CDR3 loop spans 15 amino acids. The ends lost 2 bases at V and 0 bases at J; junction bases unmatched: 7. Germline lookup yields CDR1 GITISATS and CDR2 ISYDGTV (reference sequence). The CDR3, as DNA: TGTGCCTTGTGGGAGGCCCTACAGAATTATTATAAGAAACTCTTT. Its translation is CALWEALQNYYKKLF.

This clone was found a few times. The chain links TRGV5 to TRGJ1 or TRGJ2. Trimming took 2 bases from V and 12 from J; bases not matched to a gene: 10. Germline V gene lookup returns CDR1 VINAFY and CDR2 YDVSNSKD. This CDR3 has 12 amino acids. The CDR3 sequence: CATWDISRGKLF. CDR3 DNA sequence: TGTGCCACCTGGGACATTTCTCGGGGGAAACTCTTT.

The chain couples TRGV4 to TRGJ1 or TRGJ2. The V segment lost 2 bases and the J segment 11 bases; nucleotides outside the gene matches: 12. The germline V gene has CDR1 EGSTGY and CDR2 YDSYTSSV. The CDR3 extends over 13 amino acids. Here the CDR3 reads CATWDECGTEKLF. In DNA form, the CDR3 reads TGTGCCACCTGGGATGAGTGCGGTACGGAGAAACTCTTT.

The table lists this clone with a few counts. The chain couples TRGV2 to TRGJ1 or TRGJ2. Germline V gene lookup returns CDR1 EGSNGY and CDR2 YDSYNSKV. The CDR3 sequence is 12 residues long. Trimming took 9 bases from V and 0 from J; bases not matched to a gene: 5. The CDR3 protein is CATPTNYYKKLF. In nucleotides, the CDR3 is TGTGCCACCCCAACGAATTATTATAAGAAACTCTTT.

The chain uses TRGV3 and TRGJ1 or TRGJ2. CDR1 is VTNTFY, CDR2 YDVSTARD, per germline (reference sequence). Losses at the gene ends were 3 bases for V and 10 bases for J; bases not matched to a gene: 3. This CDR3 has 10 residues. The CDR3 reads CATWDLKKLF. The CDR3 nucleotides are TGTGCCACCTGGGACCTAAAGAAACTCTTT.

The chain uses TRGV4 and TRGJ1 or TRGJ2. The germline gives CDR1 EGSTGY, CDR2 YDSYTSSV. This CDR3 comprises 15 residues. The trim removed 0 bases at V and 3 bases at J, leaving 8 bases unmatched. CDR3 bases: TGTGCCACCTGGGATGGGCTTCCCTTTTATTATAAGAAACTCTTT. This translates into CATWDGLPFYYKKLF.

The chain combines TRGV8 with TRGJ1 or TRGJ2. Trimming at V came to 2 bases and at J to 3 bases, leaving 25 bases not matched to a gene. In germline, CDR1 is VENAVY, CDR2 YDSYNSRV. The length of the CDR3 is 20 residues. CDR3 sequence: CATWDITTFSGARLYYKKLF. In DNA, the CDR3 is TGTGCCACCTGGGATATAACGACTTTTTCAGGGGCACGACTTTATTATAAGAAACTCTTT.

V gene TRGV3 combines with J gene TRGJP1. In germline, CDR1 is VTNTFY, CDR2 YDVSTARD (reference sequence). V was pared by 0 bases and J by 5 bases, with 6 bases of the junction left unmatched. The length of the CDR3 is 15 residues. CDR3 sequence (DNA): TGTGCCACCTGGGACAGGCTAAGGACTGGTTGGTTCAAGATATTT. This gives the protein CATWDRLRTGWFKIF.

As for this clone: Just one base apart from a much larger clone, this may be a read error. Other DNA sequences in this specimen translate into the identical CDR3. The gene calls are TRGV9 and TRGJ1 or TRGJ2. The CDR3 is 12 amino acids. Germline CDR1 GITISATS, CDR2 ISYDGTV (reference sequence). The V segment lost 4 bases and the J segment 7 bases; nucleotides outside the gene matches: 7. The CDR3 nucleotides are TGTGCCTTGTGGGAAGTGAGGTATAAGAAACTCTTT. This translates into CALWEVRYKKLF.

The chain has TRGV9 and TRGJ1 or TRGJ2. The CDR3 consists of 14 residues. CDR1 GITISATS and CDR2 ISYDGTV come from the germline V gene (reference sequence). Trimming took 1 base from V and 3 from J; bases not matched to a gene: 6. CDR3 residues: CALWEVLLYYKKLF. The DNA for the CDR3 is TGTGCCTTGTGGGAGGTCCTTCTTTATTATAAGAAACTCTTT.

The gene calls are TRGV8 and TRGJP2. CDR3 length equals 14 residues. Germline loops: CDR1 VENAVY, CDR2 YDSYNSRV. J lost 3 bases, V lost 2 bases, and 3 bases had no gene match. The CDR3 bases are TGTGCCACCTGGGATAACGGTAGTGATTGGATCAAGACGTTT. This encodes CATWDNGSDWIKTF.

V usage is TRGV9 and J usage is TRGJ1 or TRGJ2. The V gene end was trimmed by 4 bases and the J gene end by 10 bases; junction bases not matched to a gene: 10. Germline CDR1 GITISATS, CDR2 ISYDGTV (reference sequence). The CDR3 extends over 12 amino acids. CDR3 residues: CALWDMGEKKLF. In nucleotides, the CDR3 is TGTGCCTTGTGGGATATGGGAGAAAAGAAACTCTTT.

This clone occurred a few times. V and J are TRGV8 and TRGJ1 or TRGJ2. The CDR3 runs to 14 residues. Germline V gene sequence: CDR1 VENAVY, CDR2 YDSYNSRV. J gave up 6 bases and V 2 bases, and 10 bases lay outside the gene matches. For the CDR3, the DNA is TGTGCCACCTGGGATAACCCGCGGGGTTATAAGAAACTCTTT. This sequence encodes CATWDNPRGYKKLF.

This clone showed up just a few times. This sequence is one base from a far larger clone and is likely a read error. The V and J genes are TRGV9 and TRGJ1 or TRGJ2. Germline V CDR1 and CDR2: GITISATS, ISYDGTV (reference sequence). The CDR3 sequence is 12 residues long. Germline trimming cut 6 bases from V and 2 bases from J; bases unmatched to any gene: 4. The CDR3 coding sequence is TGTGCCTTGTGGAAGGATTATTATAAGAAACTCTTT. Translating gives CALWKDYYKKLF.

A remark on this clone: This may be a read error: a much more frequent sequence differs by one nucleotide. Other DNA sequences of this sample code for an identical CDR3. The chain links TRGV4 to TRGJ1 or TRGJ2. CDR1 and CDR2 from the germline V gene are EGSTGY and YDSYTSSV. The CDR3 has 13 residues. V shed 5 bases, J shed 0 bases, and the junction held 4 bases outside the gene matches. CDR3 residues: CATWAPNYYKKLF. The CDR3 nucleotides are TGTGCCACCTGGGCGCCGAATTATTATAAGAAACTCTTT.

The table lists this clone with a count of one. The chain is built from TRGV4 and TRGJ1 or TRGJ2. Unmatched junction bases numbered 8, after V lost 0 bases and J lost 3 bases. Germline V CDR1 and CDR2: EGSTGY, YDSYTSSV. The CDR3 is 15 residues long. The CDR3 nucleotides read TGTGCCACCTGGGATGGGCCTAGTACTTATTATAAGAAACTCTTT. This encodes CATWDGPSTYYKKLF.

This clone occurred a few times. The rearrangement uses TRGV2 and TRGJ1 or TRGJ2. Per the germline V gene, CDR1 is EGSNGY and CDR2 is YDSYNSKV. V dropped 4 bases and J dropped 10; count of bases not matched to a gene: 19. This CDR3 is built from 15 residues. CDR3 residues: CATWDGPPFMGKKLF. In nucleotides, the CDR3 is TGTGCCACCTGGGATGGGCCCCCCTTTATGGGGAAGAAACTCTTT.

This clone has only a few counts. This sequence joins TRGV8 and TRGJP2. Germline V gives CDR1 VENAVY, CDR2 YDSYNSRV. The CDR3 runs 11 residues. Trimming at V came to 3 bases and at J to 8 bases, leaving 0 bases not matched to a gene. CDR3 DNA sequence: TGTGCCACCTGGGATGATTGGATCAAGACGTTT. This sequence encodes CATWDDWIKTF.

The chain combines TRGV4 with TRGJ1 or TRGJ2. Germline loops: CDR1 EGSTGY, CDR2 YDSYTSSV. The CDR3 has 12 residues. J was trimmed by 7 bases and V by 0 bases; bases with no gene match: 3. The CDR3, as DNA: TGTGCCACCTGGGATGGGGTATATAAGAAACTCTTT. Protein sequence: CATWDGVYKKLF.

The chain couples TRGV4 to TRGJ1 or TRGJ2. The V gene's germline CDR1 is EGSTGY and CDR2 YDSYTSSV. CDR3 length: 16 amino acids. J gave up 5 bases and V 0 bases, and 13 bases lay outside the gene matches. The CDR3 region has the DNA TGTGCCACCTGGGATGGGCTAACAGGGGGAGATTATAAGAAACTCTTT. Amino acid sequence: CATWDGLTGGDYKKLF.

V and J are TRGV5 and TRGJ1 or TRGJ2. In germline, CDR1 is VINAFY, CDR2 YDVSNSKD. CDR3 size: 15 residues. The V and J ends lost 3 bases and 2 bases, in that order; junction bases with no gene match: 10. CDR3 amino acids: CATWDPLPHYYKKLF. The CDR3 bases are TGTGCCACCTGGGACCCCCTACCCCATTATTATAAGAAACTCTTT.